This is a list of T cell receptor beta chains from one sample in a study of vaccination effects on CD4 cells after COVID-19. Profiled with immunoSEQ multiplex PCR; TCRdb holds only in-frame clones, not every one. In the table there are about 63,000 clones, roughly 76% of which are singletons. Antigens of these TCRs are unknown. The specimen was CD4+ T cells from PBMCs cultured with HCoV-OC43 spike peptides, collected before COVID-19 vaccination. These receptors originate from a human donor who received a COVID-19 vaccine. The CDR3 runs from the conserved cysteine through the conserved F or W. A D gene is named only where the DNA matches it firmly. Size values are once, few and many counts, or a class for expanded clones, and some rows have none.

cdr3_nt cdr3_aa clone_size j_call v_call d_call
TGTGCCACCAGTGATTTTGACAGGAACTATGGCTACACCTTC CATSDFDRNYGYTF - TRBJ1-2 TRBV24-1 -
TGTGCCAGCAGGCCGACAGAGAACTATGGCTACACCTTC CASRPTENYGYTF - TRBJ1-2 TRBV6-6 -
TGTGCCAGCAGTTTCTCGGGGAACAATGGCTACACCTTC CASSFSGNNGYTF once TRBJ1-2 TRBV27 -
TGTGCCACCGAAATCCCCGGGACAGGGGGCGATGGCTACACCTTC CATEIPGTGGDGYTF - TRBJ1-2 TRBV6-5 TRBD1
TGTGCCAGCAGTTACTATGGTGGACAGGGTAATGGCTACACCTTC CASSYYGGQGNGYTF - TRBJ1-2 TRBV6-5 TRBD1
TGTGCCAGCAGCCGCGGGGGCGGGACCGGGGAGCTGTTTTTT CASSRGGGTGELFF - TRBJ2-2 TRBV3-1/TRBV3-2 -
TGCGCCAGCAGCCCCGGAGCCCCTAGCAATCAGCCCCAGCATTTT CASSPGAPSNQPQHF once TRBJ1-5 TRBV5-1 -
TGTGCCACCAGCAGGACGGGACAGGGAGGGGCAGATACGCAGTATTTT CATSRTGQGGADTQYF - TRBJ2-3 TRBV15 TRBD1
TGTGCCAGCAGGACCGGGACAGGTGACAATGAGCAGTTCTTC CASRTGTGDNEQFF - TRBJ2-1 TRBV2 TRBD1
TGTGCCAGCACCAACACGGGGGGGTATGGCTACACCTTC CASTNTGGYGYTF - TRBJ1-2 TRBV6-5 -
TGTGCCAGCAGCTTAAGTTCCGGGGGAAACACCATATATTTT CASSLSSGGNTIYF few TRBJ1-3 TRBV7-3 -
TGCGCCAGCAGTGAGTCGCGGGGAAGTGTGGAGACCCAGTACTTC CASSESRGSVETQYF - TRBJ2-5 TRBV10-1 -
TGTGCCAGCAGCACCGGGCCCTCTAATTCACCCCTCCACTTT CASSTGPSNSPLHF few TRBJ1-6 TRBV9 -
TGCGCCAGCAGCCGGACAGGGGAAGGCGGAAACACCATATATTTT CASSRTGEGGNTIYF - TRBJ1-3 TRBV10-2 TRBD1
TGTGCCAGCTCACCGGGGACGACGGATAATTCACCCCTCCACTTT CASSPGTTDNSPLHF - TRBJ1-6 TRBV18 -
TGTGCCAGCGGATATGGGTACATTCAGTACTTC CASGYGYIQYF - TRBJ2-4 TRBV2 -
TGCGCCAGCAGCAAGGGGCCCGACGATACTGAAGCTTTCTTT CASSKGPDDTEAFF - TRBJ1-1 TRBV5-1 -
TGTGCCAGCAGTCGGTTGAACACTGAAGCTTTCTTT CASSRLNTEAFF few TRBJ1-1 TRBV6-5 -
TGTGCCAGCAGCTCATCGGCTCATGGCGGGGAGGCAGATACGCAGTATTTT CASSSSAHGGEADTQYF once TRBJ2-3 TRBV7-9 -
TGTGCCATCAGTGAGTCGGTTAGCGGCAATGAGCAGTTCTTC CAISESVSGNEQFF - TRBJ2-1 TRBV10-3 -
TGTGCCTGGAGTGTACGGGAGGGGCAGCCCCAGCATTTT CAWSVREGQPQHF - TRBJ1-5 TRBV30 -
TGTGCCAGCAGCCAGGGGCGGGGGGGCGGTGAGCAGTTCTTC CASSQGRGGGEQFF - TRBJ2-1 TRBV3-1/TRBV3-2 TRBD2
TGCGCCAGCAGCTTGGGGACAGCCTTTAAAGAGACCCAGTACTTC CASSLGTAFKETQYF once TRBJ2-5 TRBV5-1 -
TGCGCCAGCAGCGAGCAGGGGGCGGACACCGGGGAGCTGTTTTTT CASSEQGADTGELFF once TRBJ2-2 TRBV5-1 TRBD1
TGTGCCAGCAGCCCCGACTGGACTACTAACAATGAGCAGTTCTTC CASSPDWTTNNEQFF - TRBJ2-1 TRBV7-2 -
TGTGCCAGTAGTGGAAAGGGTCATAGCAATCAGCCCCAGCATTTT CASSGKGHSNQPQHF - TRBJ1-5 TRBV19 -
TGTGCCACCAGCAGGGGGAAGAGTGCAACTAATGAAAAACTGTTTTTT CATSRGKSATNEKLFF - TRBJ1-4 TRBV15 -
TGCGCCAGCAGCCAGGACAGGTGGAATCAGCCCCAGCATTTT CASSQDRWNQPQHF - TRBJ1-5 TRBV4-1 TRBD1
TGCGCCAGCAGTGAGGCTAGCGGAGCCCCCTCGGGTACGCAGTATTTT CASSEASGAPSGTQYF - TRBJ2-3 TRBV10-2 TRBD2
TGCGCCAGCAGGGTGACAGTGAACACTGAAGCTTTCTTT CASRVTVNTEAFF - TRBJ1-1 TRBV5-1 -
TGCGCCAGCAGCTCGCTTTTGGGGTACTCGAACACCGGGGAGCTGTTTTTT CASSSLLGYSNTGELFF - TRBJ2-2 TRBV5-1 -